What follows describes a single T cell receptor (beta chain). A much larger clone is a single base away; this may be a read error. Germline V CDR1 and CDR2: SGHTA, FQGNSA. The CDR3 loop spans 11 amino acids. The data belong to a study of T cell repertoires in cytomegalovirus infection. TCRdb reprocessed the reads with MiXCR, giving one entry per CDR3 protein. The sample lists hundreds of thousands of distinct CDR3 sequences; approximately 24% were seen once. This chain links TRBV7-2 with TRBJ2-5; 7 bases agree with TRBD2. This receptor was taken from a human donor in good health (CMV status not recorded). Some clones in this sample may be carry-over from other donors' samples. The sample comprised CD8+ T cells from PBMCs. The CDR3 DNA sequence: TGTGTCAGCGGGGTACAAGAGACCCAGTACTTC. It translates to CVSGVQETQYF.